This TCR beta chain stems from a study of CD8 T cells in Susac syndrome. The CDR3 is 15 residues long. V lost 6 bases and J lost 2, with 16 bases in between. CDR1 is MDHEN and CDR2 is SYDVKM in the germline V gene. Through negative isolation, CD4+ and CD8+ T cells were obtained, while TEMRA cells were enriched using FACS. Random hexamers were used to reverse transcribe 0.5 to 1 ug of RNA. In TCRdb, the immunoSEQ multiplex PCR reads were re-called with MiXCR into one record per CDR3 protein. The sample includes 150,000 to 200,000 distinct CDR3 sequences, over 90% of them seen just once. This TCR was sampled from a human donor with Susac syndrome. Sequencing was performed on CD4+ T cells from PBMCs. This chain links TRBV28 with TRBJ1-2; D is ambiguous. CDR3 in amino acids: CASRAPEGGNYGYTF. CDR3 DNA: TGTGCCAGCAGAGCCCCGGAGGGCGGAAACTATGGCTACACCTTC.